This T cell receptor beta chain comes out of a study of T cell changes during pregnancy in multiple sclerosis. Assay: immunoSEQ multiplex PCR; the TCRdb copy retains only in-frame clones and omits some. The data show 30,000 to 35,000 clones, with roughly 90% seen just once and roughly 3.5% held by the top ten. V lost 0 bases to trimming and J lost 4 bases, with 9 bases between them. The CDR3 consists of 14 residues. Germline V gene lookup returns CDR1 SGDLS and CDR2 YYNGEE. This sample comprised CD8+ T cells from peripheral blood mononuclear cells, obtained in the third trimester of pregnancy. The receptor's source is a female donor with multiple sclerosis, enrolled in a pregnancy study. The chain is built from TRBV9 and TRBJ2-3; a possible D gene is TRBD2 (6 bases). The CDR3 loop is CASSVVGGPDTQYF. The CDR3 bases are TGTGCCAGCAGCGTAGTGGGAGGTCCAGATACGCAGTATTTT.